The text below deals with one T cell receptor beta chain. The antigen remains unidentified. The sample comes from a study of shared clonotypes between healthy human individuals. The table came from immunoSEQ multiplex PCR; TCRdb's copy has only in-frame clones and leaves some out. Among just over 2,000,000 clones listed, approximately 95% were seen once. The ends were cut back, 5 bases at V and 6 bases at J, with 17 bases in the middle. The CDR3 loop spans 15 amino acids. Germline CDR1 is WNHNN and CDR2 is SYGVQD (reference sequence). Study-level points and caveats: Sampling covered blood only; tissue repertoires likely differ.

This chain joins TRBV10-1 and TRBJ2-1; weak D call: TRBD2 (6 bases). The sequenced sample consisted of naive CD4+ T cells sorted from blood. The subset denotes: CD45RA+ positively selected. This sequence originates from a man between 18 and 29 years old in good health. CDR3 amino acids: CASSLGGAGGNEQFF. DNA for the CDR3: TGCGCCAGCAGTCTCGGCGGGGCCGGGGGCAATGAGCAGTTCTTC.